Given below is one TCR beta chain in context. Regarding treatment: oral pan-JAK inhibitor, 5-10 mg twice daily. Lesional scalp punch biopsies and peripheral blood were collected from alopecia areata patients. cDNA reverse transcribed from extracted RNA served as the sequencing template. Measured with immunoSEQ multiplex PCR; TCRdb has only the in-frame clones, and not every one. The table includes some 130,000 clones, 53% detected once. Germline values: CDR1 GTSNPN, CDR2 SVGIG (reference sequence). V was cut by 7 bases and J by 3 bases, with 15 bases left in between. The CDR3 spans 13 residues. The entry originates in a study of CD8+ T cells in alopecia areata.

Specimen: CD4+ T cells sorted from blood, collected at week 4, from a patient treated with tofacitinib. The V and J genes are TRBV30 and TRBJ2-5; D possibly corresponds to TRBD2 (6 bases). The sequence came from a human donor with alopecia areata. CDR3 DNA: TGTGCCTATCAAAGCCCGGGAGAAGAGACCCAGTACTTC. This sequence encodes CAYQSPGEETQYF.